This T cell receptor (beta chain) was found in a study of technical replicates of blood from several donors. The trim removed 2 bases at V and 4 bases at J, leaving 4 bases unmatched. This CDR3 has 17 residues. CDR1 and CDR2 from the germline V gene are SGHTA and FQGNSA. Repertoires were generated with immunoSEQ multiplex PCR, while TCRdb's copy carries only in-frame clones and drops some. The data show 85,000 to 100,000 clones, approximately 95% seen once. The clonotype was recovered from a human donor in good health. V is TRBV7-2 and J is TRBJ2-2; 13 bases align to TRBD2. The specimen sequenced was T cells isolated from PBMCs. CDR3 loop: CASSLPGLAGATGELFF. The CDR3 bases are TGTGCCAGCAGCTTACCTGGACTAGCGGGGGCCACCGGGGAGCTGTTTTTT.